Following are 27 T cell receptor beta chains from one sample sequenced in a study of blood T cell repertoires in COVID-19. Here immunoSEQ multiplex PCR was the method, and the copy in TCRdb shows in-frame clones only, minus some. Among about 330,000 clones, around nine tenths were seen once, and the ten largest hold under 6%. The sample was PBMCs or T cells enriched from blood (not recorded which). The receptors here all came from a man aged 25 to 45 who had recovered from COVID-19.

This chain links TRBV12-1 with TRBJ1-2; the D call in the table, TRBD1, was not verified against the DNA. TRBV12-1 is recorded as a pseudogene. This CDR3 region has 12 residues. The CDR3 nucleotides read TGTGCCAGCAGCTTCAGGGGGTATGGCTACACCTTC. Residues: CASSFRGYGYTF.

The chain combines TRBV18 with TRBJ1-1, with TRBD1 matching 10 bases. Looked up from germline, CDR1 is KGHSH and CDR2 is LQKENI. This CDR3 spans 15 amino acids. J lost 4 bases, V lost 6 bases, and 8 bases had no gene match. CDR3 region: CASSNTRDRGTEAFF. The CDR3 DNA reads as TGTGCCAGCTCCAATACCCGGGACAGGGGCACTGAAGCTTTCTTT.

J is TRBJ2-7 and V is TRBV7-2; TRBD1 aligns across 7 bases. V gave up 4 bases and J gave up 2 bases; unmatched junction bases: 14. This CDR3 contains 17 residues. Germline assignment: CDR1 SGHTA and CDR2 FQGNSA. The CDR3 protein is CASSSKRQGLITYEQYF. The CDR3 coding sequence is TGTGCCAGCAGCTCAAAAAGACAGGGTCTAATAACCTACGAGCAGTACTTC.

The J gene is TRBJ2-2, the V gene TRBV28; tentatively, D is TRBD1 (5 bases). CDR3 length equals 16 residues. Germline CDR1 and CDR2: MDHEN and SYDVKM. Trimming took 6 bases from V and 3 from J, leaving 17 bases between them. The CDR3 nucleotides are TGTGCCAGCAGCCAAGGGGCCAGGGCCGACACCGGGGAGCTGTTTTTT. Encoded protein: CASSQGARADTGELFF.

V usage is TRBV5-1 and J usage is TRBJ1-6, with D unclear. This CDR3 is 15 amino acids long. Trimming pared 1 base from V and 5 bases from J, leaving 10 bases between. Germline V gives CDR1 SGHRS, CDR2 YFSETQ. CDR3 DNA: TGCGCCAGCAGCTTGATTCAGGCCGATAATTCACCCCTCCACTTT. Translation: CASSLIQADNSPLHF.

The rearrangement uses TRBV27 and TRBJ2-5; 9 bases are a match to TRBD1. The trim removed 0 bases at V and 5 bases at J, leaving 10 bases unmatched. The CDR3 length is 17 residues. The germline V gene has CDR1 MNHEY and CDR2 SMNVEV (reference sequence). The CDR3 nucleotides are TGTGCCAGCAGTTTATCGCTCCCGGGACAGGGTTGGGAGACCCAGTACTTC. Translated: CASSLSLPGQGWETQYF.

The chain is built from TRBV5-5 and TRBJ1-4; tentative D call: TRBD1 (5 bases). The ends were cut back, 5 bases at V and 12 bases at J, with 17 bases in the middle. This CDR3 spans 13 amino acids. Germline lookup yields CDR1 SGHKS and CDR2 YYEKEE (reference sequence). CDR3 sequence: CASRDPRGGELFF. CDR3 DNA sequence: TGTGCCAGCAGGGACCCTAGGGGAGGGGAACTGTTTTTT.

The chain has TRBV5-1 and TRBJ2-2; D may match TRBD1 or TRBD2 (6 bases each). Trimming left V 4 bases short and J 1 base short, with 11 bases between. CDR1 and CDR2 (germline): SGHRS, YFSETQ. There are 15 residues in the CDR3. CDR3 residues: CASSLGGKNTGELFF. The CDR3 bases are TGCGCCAGCAGCCTGGGGGGCAAGAACACCGGGGAGCTGTTTTTT.

J is TRBJ2-1 and V is TRBV24-1; 10 bases agree with TRBD1. The germline CDR1 and CDR2 sequences are KGHDR and SFDVKD. The V segment lost 3 bases and the J segment 0 bases; nucleotides outside the gene matches: 4. This CDR3 region has 17 residues. CDR3 bases: TGTGCCACCAGTGATCCTCGGACAGGGGGCTCCTACAATGAGCAGTTCTTC. It yields the protein CATSDPRTGGSYNEQFF.

The rearrangement joins TRBV30 to TRBJ1-5, with a weak D call TRBD1 (5 bases). The CDR3 spans 16 residues. Trimming stripped 3 bases from V and 2 bases from J, with 17 bases between. Germline lookup yields CDR1 GTSNPN and CDR2 SVGIG (reference sequence). DNA for the CDR3: TGTGCCTGGAGACCCCGCATTGGGGGGGGCAATCAGCCCCAGCATTTT. This codes for CAWRPRIGGGNQPQHF.

The chain employs TRBV28 and TRBJ2-1; TRBD2 aligns across 13 bases. Trimming took 8 bases from V and 2 from J; bases not matched to a gene: 15. Looked up from germline, CDR1 is MDHEN and CDR2 is SYDVKM. The length of the CDR3 is 19 residues. The chain's CDR3 is CASLTPTSGGPPPYNEQFF. Here the CDR3 DNA reads TGTGCCAGCCTCACCCCGACTAGCGGGGGGCCCCCGCCCTACAATGAGCAGTTCTTC.

V and J are TRBV19 and TRBJ2-3; the match to TRBD2 covers 9 bases. Germline V gives CDR1 LNHDA, CDR2 SQIVND (reference sequence). V shed 4 bases, J shed 1 base, and the junction held 6 bases outside the gene matches. The CDR3 contains 16 residues. The CDR3 DNA reads TGTGCCAGTAGTACCCGGTCTAGCGGGGGCACAGATACGCAGTATTTT. Translation: CASSTRSSGGTDTQYF.

The chain employs TRBV5-4 and TRBJ1-1; weak D call: TRBD1 (5 bases). The CDR3 length is 14 residues. Germline loops: CDR1 SGHNT, CDR2 YYREEE (reference sequence). Trimming took 4 bases from V and 1 from J, leaving 11 bases between them. CDR3 protein: CASSLTGSNTEAFF. CDR3 nucleotide sequence: TGTGCCAGCAGCCTCACAGGTTCGAACACTGAAGCTTTCTTT.

This clone was seen a single time. The chain has TRBV7-9 and TRBJ1-1, with TRBD1 matching 7 bases. With 5 bases clipped from V and 5 bases from J, the junction kept 8 bases outside the gene matches. The CDR3 runs to 14 residues. Germline V gives CDR1 SEHNR, CDR2 FQNEAQ (reference sequence). For the CDR3, the DNA is TGTGCCAGCAGCCCAGCCTCAGGGGGAACTGAAGCTTTCTTT. It codes for CASSPASGGTEAFF.

CDR3 loop: CASSLPNAGTQYF. Here the CDR3 DNA reads TGTGCCAGCAGTCTCCCCAACGCGGGTACGCAGTATTTT. The chain recombines TRBV12-3 or TRBV12-4 with TRBJ2-3; possibly TRBD2 for D (5 bases). Trimming took 5 bases from V and 8 from J, leaving 14 bases between them. The CDR3 consists of 13 residues.

This clone occurred a few times. This chain links TRBV18 with TRBJ2-1, with TRBD1 as a possible D gene (6 bases). Trimming pared 6 bases from V and 8 bases from J, leaving 20 bases between. Germline assignment: CDR1 KGHSH and CDR2 LQKENI. CDR3 length: 15 amino acids. In DNA form, the CDR3 reads TGTGCCAGCTCCCTTCGCAGGGGCCCCGGAGATGAGCAGTTCTTC. It codes for CASSLRRGPGDEQFF.

The chain employs TRBV9 and TRBJ2-7, with 9 bases aligning to TRBD1. In germline, CDR1 is SGDLS, CDR2 YYNGEE. Trimming took 2 bases from V and 6 from J; bases not matched to a gene: 0. CDR3 size: 12 residues. The chain's CDR3 is CASSVGQGEQYF. The CDR3 nucleotides are TGTGCCAGCAGCGTGGGACAGGGCGAGCAGTACTTC.

The chain uses TRBV7-6 and TRBJ1-3; no clear D gene. The CDR3 length is 14 residues. The germline V and J ends were trimmed by 2 bases and 4 bases, with 9 bases remaining between them. The V gene's germline CDR1 is SGHVS and CDR2 FNYEAQ. This CDR3 reads CASSLSGSGNTIYF. The CDR3 DNA reads as TGTGCCAGCAGCTTATCGGGGTCCGGAAACACCATATATTTT.

This clone has a single count. This rearrangement joins TRBV4-1 to TRBJ2-5; D gene ambiguous. V was pared by 0 bases and J by 2 bases, with 10 bases between. CDR1 is MGHRA and CDR2 is YSYEKL in the germline V gene. The CDR3 loop spans 15 amino acids. Here the CDR3 DNA reads TGCGCCAGCAGCCAAGATAACAGAATACAAGAGACCCAGTACTTC. This codes for CASSQDNRIQETQYF.

On this clone: A much larger clone is a single base away; this may be a read error. V usage is TRBV3-1 (or the pseudogene TRBV3-2) and J usage is TRBJ2-7; D gene ambiguous. This CDR3 has 13 residues. Germline CDR1 is LGHDT and CDR2 is YNNKEL (reference sequence). V was trimmed by 0 bases and J by 2 bases, leaving 5 bases between them. This CDR3 reads CASSQEGPYEQYF. For the CDR3, the DNA is TGTGCCAGCAGCCAAGAGGGCCCCTACGAGCAGTACTTC.

The chain joins TRBV13 to TRBJ2-7; 10 bases are shared with TRBD1. J was trimmed by 6 bases and V by 4 bases; bases with no gene match: 9. CDR1 PRHDT and CDR2 FYEKMQ come from the germline V gene (reference sequence). The CDR3 contains 15 residues. The CDR3 loop reads CASSSYGTGDSEQYF. DNA for the CDR3: TGTGCCAGCAGCTCGTACGGGACAGGGGATTCCGAGCAGTACTTC.

The V gene is TRBV28, the J gene TRBJ2-2; 11 bases are a match to TRBD1. V was pared by 5 bases and J by 3 bases, with 5 bases of the junction left unmatched. Germline values: CDR1 MDHEN, CDR2 SYDVKM. The CDR3 length is 16 residues. CDR3 region: CASSPPGQGDTGELFF. CDR3 bases: TGTGCCAGCAGTCCCCCGGGACAGGGGGACACCGGGGAGCTGTTTTTT.

The CDR3 nucleotides are TGTGCCACGCGCTACGTCGGTGAGCAGTACTTC. Translation: CATRYVGEQYF. The V call is TRBV6-1, the J call TRBJ2-7, with unresolved D. The CDR3 length is 11 residues. With 10 bases removed from V and 7 bases from J, the gap between germline ends came to 14 bases. The germline V gene encodes CDR1 MNHNS and CDR2 SASEGT.

The chain links TRBV5-5 to TRBJ1-1; D gene ambiguous. V was shortened by 4 bases and J by 1 base, with 5 bases between the two germline ends. Germline V gives CDR1 SGHKS, CDR2 YYEKEE (reference sequence). The CDR3 has 12 residues. CDR3 nucleotide sequence: TGTGCCAGCAGCGGCCAGAACACTGAAGCTTTCTTT. Amino acid sequence: CASSGQNTEAFF. The full variable domain, in which reference TRBV5-5 and TRBJ1-1 provide the parts outside the CDR3, is DAGVTQSPTHLIKTRGQQVTLRCSPISGHKSVSWYQQVLGQGPQFIFQYYEKEERGRGNFPDRFSARQFPNYSSELNVNALLLGDSALYLCASSGQNTEAFFGQGTRLTVV.

The chain recombines TRBV19 with TRBJ1-6, with TRBD1 matching over 12 bases. The germline V gene has CDR1 LNHDA and CDR2 SQIVND (reference sequence). J was trimmed by 1 base and V by 2 bases; bases with no gene match: 9. CDR3 length: 20 residues. CDR3 in DNA: TGTGCCAGTAGTATATTCGCGGGACAGGGGGCTGCATCCTATAATTCACCCCTCCACTTT. Encoded protein: CASSIFAGQGAASYNSPLHF.

The count of this clone is one. This chain connects TRBV4-1 to TRBJ1-3; no definite D call. V lost 1 base, J lost 1 base, and 8 bases lay in between. The CDR3 runs 15 residues. Germline lookup yields CDR1 MGHRA and CDR2 YSYEKL. CDR3 sequence: CASSQVAGSGNTIYF. DNA for the CDR3: TGCGCCAGCAGCCAAGTGGCGGGGTCTGGAAACACCATATATTTT.

The chain employs TRBV27 and TRBJ1-4; D might be TRBD1 (5 bases). The CDR3 is made up of 14 amino acids. In germline, CDR1 is MNHEY, CDR2 SMNVEV (reference sequence). The V end was cut by 2 bases, the J end by 4 bases, with 8 bases between. CDR3 amino acids: CASSLGGINEKLFF. CDR3 DNA: TGTGCCAGCAGTTTAGGGGGGATTAATGAAAAACTGTTTTTT.